These T cell receptor beta chains were read from a single sample in a study of shared clonotypes between healthy human individuals. Generated by immunoSEQ multiplex PCR, the TCRdb table keeps only in-frame clones and is missing some. There are 450,000 to 500,000 clones in the sample; 79% occur only once, and approximately 12% lies in the top ten. The sample comprised PBMCs. The receptors were sampled from a woman in her thirties or forties in good health. Some clones in this sample may be carry-over from other donors' samples. Both conserved end residues are part of each CDR3. A D gene is named only where the DNA matches it firmly. Clone size is shown for a subset of rows, as once, few, many or a class of expanded clone.

V gene,J gene,D gene,clone size,CDR3 DNA,CDR3 protein
TRBV19,TRBJ1-3,TRBD1,NA,TGTGCCAGGGGAGAGGACAGGGGTTCCGGAAACACCATATATTTT,CARGEDRGSGNTIYF
TRBV29-1,TRBJ2-2,TRBD2,NA,TGCAGCGTTCAGACTAGCGGAGGCACCGGGGAGCTGTTTTTT,CSVQTSGGTGELFF
TRBV7-6,TRBJ2-1,TRBD1,NA,TGTGCCAGCAGCTTAGGAGGGGGCGGGAATGAGCAGTTCTTC,CASSLGGGGNEQFF
TRBV28,TRBJ2-5,NA,NA,TGTGCCAGCACCAAAGGGGGGATCTGGGAGACCCAGTACTTC,CASTKGGIWETQYF
TRBV5-6,TRBJ1-2,NA,NA,TGTGCCAGCAGCTCGAAAAGTGGGGCCAACTATGGCTACACCTTC,CASSSKSGANYGYTF
TRBV9,TRBJ2-7,NA,NA,TGTGCCAGCAGCGCCGGGGACGTATACGAGCAGTACTTC,CASSAGDVYEQYF
TRBV30,TRBJ2-6,NA,NA,TGTGCCTGGAGTGTACGACCCTGGGGCTCTGGGGCCAACGTCCTGACTTTC,CAWSVRPWGSGANVLTF
TRBV30,TRBJ1-2,NA,NA,TGTGCCTGGAGGTCGACAGTGAACTATGGCTACACCTTC,CAWRSTVNYGYTF
TRBV28,TRBJ2-2,NA,NA,TGTGCCAGCAGTGCCGGGGGCGCCGACGACACCGGGGAGCTGTTTTTT,CASSAGGADDTGELFF
TRBV9,TRBJ1-2,NA,few,TGTGCCAGCAGCGTAGGACAGAGGGGCGATGGCTACACCTTC,CASSVGQRGDGYTF
TRBV28,TRBJ1-5,NA,NA,TGTGCCAGCAGTGAGAGGAGGTTGTATAGCAATCAGCCCCAGCATTTT,CASSERRLYSNQPQHF
TRBV7-7,TRBJ2-2,NA,NA,TGTGCCAGCAGCTTAGAGTGGTACTCCGGGGAGCTGTTTTTT,CASSLEWYSGELFF
TRBV7-3,TRBJ2-2,TRBD1,once,TGTGCCAGCAGCCGACAAGGGACAGAAAACACCGGGGAGCTGTTTTTT,CASSRQGTENTGELFF
TRBV7-9,TRBJ2-1,TRBD2,few,TGTGCCAGCAGCTTTCGTACTAGCGGGCACAATGAGCAGTTCTTC,CASSFRTSGHNEQFF
TRBV18,TRBJ2-1,NA,NA,TGTGCCAGCTCACTGGAAGCAGGAATCGGCAATGAGCAGTTCTTC,CASSLEAGIGNEQFF
TRBV28,TRBJ2-7,NA,few,TGTGCCAGCAGAGGGTCCAACTCCTACGAGCAGTACTTC,CASRGSNSYEQYF
TRBV7-8,TRBJ2-7,NA,NA,TGTGCCAGCAGCTTCGGTTGGAATCAGTACTTC,CASSFGWNQYF
TRBV9,TRBJ2-7,NA,NA,TGTGCCAGCTCGCCCGAGCCGGGTCTCTACGAGCAGTACTTC,CASSPEPGLYEQYF
TRBV11-1,TRBJ2-7,TRBD1,many,TGTGCCAGCAGCTTAGCAACAGGGGGCTCCTACGAGCAGTACTTC,CASSLATGGSYEQYF
TRBV14,TRBJ1-1,NA,NA,TGTGCCAGCAGCCAAGATCAGCGTGACAGTCTGAACACTGAAGCTTTCTTT,CASSQDQRDSLNTEAFF
TRBV7-8,TRBJ1-3,TRBD1,NA,TGTGCCAGCAGCTTAAACAGGGGAAGGGGGTTTGCCGTATATTTT,CASSLNRGRGFAVYF
TRBV28,TRBJ1-4,TRBD1,NA,TGTGCCAGCAGTCCCCCCTCGGGACAGGGGGCGATCGGTGAAAAACTGTTTTTT,CASSPPSGQGAIGEKLFF